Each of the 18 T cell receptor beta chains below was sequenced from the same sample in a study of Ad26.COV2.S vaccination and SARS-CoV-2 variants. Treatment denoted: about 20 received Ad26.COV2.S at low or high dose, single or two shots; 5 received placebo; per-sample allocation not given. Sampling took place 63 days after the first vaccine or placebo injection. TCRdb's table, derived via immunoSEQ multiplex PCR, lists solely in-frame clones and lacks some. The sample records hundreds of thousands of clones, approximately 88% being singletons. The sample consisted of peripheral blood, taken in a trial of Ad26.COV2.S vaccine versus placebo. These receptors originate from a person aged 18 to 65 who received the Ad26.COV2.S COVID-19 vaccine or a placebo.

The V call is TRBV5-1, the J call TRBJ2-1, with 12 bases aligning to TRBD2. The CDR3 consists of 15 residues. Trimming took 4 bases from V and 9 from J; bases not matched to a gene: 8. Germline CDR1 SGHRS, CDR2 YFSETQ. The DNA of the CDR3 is TGCGCCAGCAGCCGTGGACTAGCGGGATACGGTGAGCAGTTCTTC. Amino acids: CASSRGLAGYGEQFF.

The chain's CDR3 is CASSARVGDGYTF. CDR3 DNA: TGTGCCAGCAGCGCCAGGGTTGGTGATGGCTACACCTTC. The rearrangement uses TRBV14 and TRBJ1-2; TRBD1 is a possible D gene (5 bases). The V end was cut by 5 bases, the J end by 6 bases, with 13 bases between. This CDR3 is 13 amino acids long. Germline CDR1 is SGHDN and CDR2 is FVKESK.

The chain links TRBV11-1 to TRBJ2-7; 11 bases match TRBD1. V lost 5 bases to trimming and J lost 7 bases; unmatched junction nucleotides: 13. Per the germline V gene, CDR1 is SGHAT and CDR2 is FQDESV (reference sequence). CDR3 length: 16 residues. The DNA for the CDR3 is TGTGCCAGCAGCAACCTCCGAGGACAGGGGGCAAAGGAGCAGTACTTC. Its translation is CASSNLRGQGAKEQYF.

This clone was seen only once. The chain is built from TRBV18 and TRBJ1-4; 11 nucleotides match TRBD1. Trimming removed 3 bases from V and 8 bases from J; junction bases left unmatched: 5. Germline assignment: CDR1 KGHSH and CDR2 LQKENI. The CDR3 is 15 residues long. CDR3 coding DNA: TGTGCCAGCTCACCGCCGGACAGGGGGCGAGAAAAACTGTTTTTT. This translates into CASSPPDRGREKLFF.

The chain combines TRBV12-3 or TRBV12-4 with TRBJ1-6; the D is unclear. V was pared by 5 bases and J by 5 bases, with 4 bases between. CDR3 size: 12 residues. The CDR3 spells CASSQNNSPLHF. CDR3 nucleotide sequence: TGTGCCAGCAGTCAGAATAATTCACCCCTCCACTTT.

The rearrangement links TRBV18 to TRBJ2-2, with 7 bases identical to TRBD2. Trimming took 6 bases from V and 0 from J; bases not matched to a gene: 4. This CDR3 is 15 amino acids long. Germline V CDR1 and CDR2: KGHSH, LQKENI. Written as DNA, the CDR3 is TGTGCCAGCTCCCTAAGCGGGACGAACACCGGGGAGCTGTTTTTT. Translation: CASSLSGTNTGELFF.

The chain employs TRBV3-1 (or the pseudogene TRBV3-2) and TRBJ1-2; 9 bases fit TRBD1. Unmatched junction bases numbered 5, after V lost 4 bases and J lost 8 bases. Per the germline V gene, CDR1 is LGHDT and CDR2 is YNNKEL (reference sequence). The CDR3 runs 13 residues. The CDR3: CASSPWTGEGYTF. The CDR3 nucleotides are TGTGCCAGCAGCCCTTGGACAGGGGAAGGCTACACCTTC.

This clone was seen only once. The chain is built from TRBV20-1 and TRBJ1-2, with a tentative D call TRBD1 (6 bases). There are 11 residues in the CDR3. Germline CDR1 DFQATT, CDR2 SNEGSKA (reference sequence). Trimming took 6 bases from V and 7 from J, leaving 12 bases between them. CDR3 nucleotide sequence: TGCAGTGCAGGGGGGACTAGTGGCTACACCTTC. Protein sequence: CSAGGTSGYTF.

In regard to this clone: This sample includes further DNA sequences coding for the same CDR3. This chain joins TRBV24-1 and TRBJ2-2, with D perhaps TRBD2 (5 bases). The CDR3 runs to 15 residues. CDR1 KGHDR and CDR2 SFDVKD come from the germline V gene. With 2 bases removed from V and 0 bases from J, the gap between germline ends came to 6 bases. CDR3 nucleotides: TGTGCCACCAGTGATTCCGGGACGAACACCGGGGAGCTGTTTTTT. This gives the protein CATSDSGTNTGELFF.

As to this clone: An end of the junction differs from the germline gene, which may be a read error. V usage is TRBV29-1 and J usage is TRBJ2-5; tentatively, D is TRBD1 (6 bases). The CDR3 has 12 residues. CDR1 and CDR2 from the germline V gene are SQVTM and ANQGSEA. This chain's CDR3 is CSLQGPQGTQYF. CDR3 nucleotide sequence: TGCAGCTTACAGGGCCCCCAAGGGACCCAGTACTTC.

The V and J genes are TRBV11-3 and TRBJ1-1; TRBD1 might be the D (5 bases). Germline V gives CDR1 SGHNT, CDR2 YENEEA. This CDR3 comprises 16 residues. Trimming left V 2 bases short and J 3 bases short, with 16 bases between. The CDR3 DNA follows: TGTGCCAGCAGCTTACAGCGGCGGGGAGGGGACACTGAAGCTTTCTTT. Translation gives CASSLQRRGGDTEAFF.

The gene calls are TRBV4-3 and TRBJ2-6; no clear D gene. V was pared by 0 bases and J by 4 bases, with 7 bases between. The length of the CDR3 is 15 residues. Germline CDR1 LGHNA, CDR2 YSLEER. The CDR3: CASSQEGPGANVLTF. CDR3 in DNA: TGCGCCAGCAGCCAAGAAGGGCCCGGGGCCAACGTCCTGACTTTC.

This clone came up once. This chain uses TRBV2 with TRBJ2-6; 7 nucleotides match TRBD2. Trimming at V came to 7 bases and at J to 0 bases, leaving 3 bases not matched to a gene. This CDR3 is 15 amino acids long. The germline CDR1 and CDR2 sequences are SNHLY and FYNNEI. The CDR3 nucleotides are TGTGCCAGCATAGGGAGGGCCTCTGGGGCCAACGTCCTGACTTTC. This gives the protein CASIGRASGANVLTF.

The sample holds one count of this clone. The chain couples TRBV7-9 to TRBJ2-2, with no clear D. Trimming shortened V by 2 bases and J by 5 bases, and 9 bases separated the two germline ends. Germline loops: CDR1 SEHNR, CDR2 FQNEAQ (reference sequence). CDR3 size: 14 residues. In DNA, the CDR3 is TGTGCCAGCAGCTTAAGAGACGGGACCGGGGAGCTGTTTTTT. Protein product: CASSLRDGTGELFF.

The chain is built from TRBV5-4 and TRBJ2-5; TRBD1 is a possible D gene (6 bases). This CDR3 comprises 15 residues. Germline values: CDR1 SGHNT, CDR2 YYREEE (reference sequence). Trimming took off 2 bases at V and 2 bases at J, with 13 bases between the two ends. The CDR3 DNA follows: TGTGCCAGCAGCTTCGGACCCGGACAGCAAGAGACCCAGTACTTC. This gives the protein CASSFGPGQQETQYF.

The CDR3 spells CASSPTSSNTGELFF. CDR3 DNA sequence: TGTGCCAGCAGTCCAACTAGTTCGAACACCGGGGAGCTGTTTTTT. This chain joins TRBV6-4 and TRBJ2-2; D perhaps matches TRBD2 (5 bases). V was trimmed by 5 bases and J by 0 bases, leaving 10 bases between them. Germline V lookup: CDR1 MRHNA, CDR2 SNTAGT. The CDR3 has 15 residues.

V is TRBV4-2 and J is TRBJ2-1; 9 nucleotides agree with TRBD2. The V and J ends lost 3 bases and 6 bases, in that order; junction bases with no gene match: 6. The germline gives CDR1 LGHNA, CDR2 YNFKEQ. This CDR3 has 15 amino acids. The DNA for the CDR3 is TGTGCCAGCAGCCAGCGGGGGGGCCTTTCCAATGAGCAGTTCTTC. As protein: CASSQRGGLSNEQFF.

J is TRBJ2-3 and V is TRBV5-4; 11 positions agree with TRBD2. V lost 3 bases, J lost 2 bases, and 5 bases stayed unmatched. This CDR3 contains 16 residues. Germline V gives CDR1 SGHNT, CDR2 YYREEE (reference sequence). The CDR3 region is CASSSLAGGTTDTQYF. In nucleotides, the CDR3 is TGTGCCAGCAGCTCTTTAGCGGGGGGGACCACAGATACGCAGTATTTT.